These 2 T cell receptor beta chains were all obtained from the same sample, sequenced in a study of beta chain features in type 1 diabetes. Since all of the isolated RNA was reverse transcribed, expressed TCRB transcripts were what got sequenced. TCRdb's copy holds only in-frame clones and misses some; the assay was immunoSEQ multiplex PCR. This table holds about 900,000 clones, roughly a sixth found once. Sequencing was done on a sample of naive CD4+ T cells from blood. These receptors originate from a woman aged 18-35 years in good health.

A word on this clone: Other DNA sequences in the sample encode the same CDR3. The chain uses TRBV28 and TRBJ2-5, with D maybe TRBD1 (6 bases). CDR1 MDHEN and CDR2 SYDVKM come from the germline V gene. Trimming removed 2 bases from V and 4 bases from J, with 11 bases in between. The CDR3 is made up of 14 amino acids. The CDR3 loop reads CASSLPQGPETQYF. The DNA for the CDR3 is TGTGCCAGCAGTTTACCACAGGGCCCAGAGACCCAGTACTTC.

The table lists this clone with many counts. The chain combines TRBV7-9 with TRBJ1-1; D gene unclear. CDR1 and CDR2 (germline): SEHNR, FQNEAQ (reference sequence). Trimming pared 6 bases from V and 6 bases from J, leaving 2 bases between. The CDR3 spans 9 residues. For the CDR3, the DNA is TGTGCCAGCAGGGCTGAAGCTTTCTTT. The encoded protein is CASRAEAFF.